This T cell receptor (beta chain) was retrieved from a study of shared clonotypes between healthy human individuals. Broader study findings: Genetic and exposure-history diversity was limited by the few donors. Naive subsets typically showed greater estimated richness than memory subsets.

Naive CD8 populations comprised CD45RO-negative cells positively selected for CCR7, excluding terminally differentiated effector memory CD45RA+ cells. There were only Caucasian adults among the donors, and all lived in Nashville, Tennessee. Concerning this clone: Its antigen is still unknown.

Germline CDR1 ENHRY, CDR2 SYGVKD. The CDR3 totals 13 residues. Trimming pared 7 bases from V and 0 bases from J, leaving 6 bases between. Some clones are missing from TCRdb's copy, which holds only in-frame ones; the method was immunoSEQ multiplex PCR. Of about 2 million clones in the sample, about 95% were seen once. V usage is TRBV10-3 and J usage is TRBJ2-2, with unresolved D. What was sequenced was naive CD8+ T cells sorted from blood. This sequence was found in a man aged 18-30 years in good health. CDR3 in amino acids: CAITPTNTGELFF. The CDR3 coding sequence is TGTGCCATCACTCCGACGAACACCGGGGAGCTGTTTTTT.